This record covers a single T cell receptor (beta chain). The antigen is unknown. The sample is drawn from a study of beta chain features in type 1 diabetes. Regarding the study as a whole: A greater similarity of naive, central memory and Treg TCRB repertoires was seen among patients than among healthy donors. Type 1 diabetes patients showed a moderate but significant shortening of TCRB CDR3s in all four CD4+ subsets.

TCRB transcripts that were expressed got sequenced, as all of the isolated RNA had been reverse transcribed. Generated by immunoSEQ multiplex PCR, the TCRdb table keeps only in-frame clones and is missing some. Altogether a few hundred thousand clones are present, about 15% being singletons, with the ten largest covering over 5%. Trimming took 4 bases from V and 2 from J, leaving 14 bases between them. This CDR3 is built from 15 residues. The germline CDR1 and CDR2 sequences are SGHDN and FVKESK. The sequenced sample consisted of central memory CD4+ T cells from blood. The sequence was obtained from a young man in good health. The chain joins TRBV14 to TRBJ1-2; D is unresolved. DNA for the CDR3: TGTGCCAGCAGCCGCGTCGGCAGAGAGAACTATGGCTACACCTTC. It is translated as CASSRVGRENYGYTF.